The rows below give T cell receptor beta chains drawn from one sample of a study of shared clonotypes between healthy human individuals. Produced via immunoSEQ multiplex PCR; TCRdb's table is partial and in-frame only. The table has 600,000 or so clones, about 98% seen once. The sequenced material came from naive CD8+ T cells sorted from blood. The source is a man aged 25-45 years in good health. The CDR3 runs from the conserved cysteine through the conserved F or W.

V gene	J gene	CDR3 protein
TRBV5-6	TRBJ2-1	CASSYGTSGGNEQFF
TRBV27	TRBJ2-1	CASSKRDSYNEQFF
TRBV2	TRBJ1-5	CASSPGINQPQHF
TRBV6-5	TRBJ1-1	CASLRDSDGGEAFF
TRBV9	TRBJ2-1	CASSPSGRGGQNEQFF
TRBV27	TRBJ2-7	CASRWTGTGLYEQYF
TRBV9	TRBJ1-2	CASSGIRDRVYGYTF
TRBV5-5	TRBJ2-6	CASSLPGANVLTF
TRBV27	TRBJ2-5	CASSLGRGRETQYF
TRBV14	TRBJ2-2	CASSLRMGAGELFF
TRBV4-2	TRBJ2-1	CASSQDILAYNEQFF
TRBV4-1	TRBJ1-1	CASSQARGHTEAFF
TRBV27	TRBJ2-1	CASRAEVYNEQFF
TRBV9	TRBJ2-1	CASSGPGGSYNEQFF
TRBV11-2	TRBJ2-1	CASSLATSGSSLGEQFF